The 25 T cell receptor beta chains below come from one sample, sequenced in a study of shared clonotypes between healthy human individuals. Data came from immunoSEQ multiplex PCR; TCRdb stores just in-frame clones and leaves some out. The sample records nearly 750,000 clones, 55% to 80% being singletons. The sample was memory CD4+ T cells sorted from blood. Subset reported: CD45RA-negative fraction. The receptors were gathered from a woman in her thirties in good health.

V usage is TRBV27 and J usage is TRBJ2-7; D is undetermined. The V end was cut by 8 bases, the J end by 6 bases, with 11 bases between. This CDR3 comprises 11 residues. Germline CDR1 reads MNHEY; CDR2 reads SMNVEV (reference sequence). Written as DNA, the CDR3 is TGTGCCAGCGGATACCGCCTCGAGCAGTACTTC. Amino acid sequence: CASGYRLEQYF.

In its sample, this clone was seen once. This rearrangement joins TRBV18 to TRBJ2-2, with TRBD2 matching 13 bases. Germline V CDR1 and CDR2: KGHSH, LQKENI. V trimming: 6 bases; J trimming: 0 bases; junction bases outside the gene matches: 7. This CDR3 region has 18 residues. The CDR3 is CASSPGLAGFANTGELFF. CDR3 coding DNA: TGTGCCAGCTCCCCGGGACTAGCGGGGTTCGCGAACACCGGGGAGCTGTTTTTT.

The gene calls are TRBV18 and TRBJ2-7; maybe TRBD1 (6 bases). V shed 4 bases and J shed 6 bases, with 19 bases lying between them. CDR1 and CDR2 from the germline V gene are KGHSH and LQKENI. The length of the CDR3 is 15 residues. The DNA of the CDR3 is TGTGCCAGCTCACTAGCCCCACAGGGATCGGGCGAGCAGTACTTC. Protein sequence: CASSLAPQGSGEQYF.

The chain uses TRBV19 and TRBJ2-7, with D perhaps matching TRBD2 (5 bases). The CDR3 covers 14 residues. The V and J ends lost 5 bases and 4 bases respectively, with 15 bases between them. Germline CDR1 and CDR2: LNHDA and SQIVND (reference sequence). In nucleotides, the CDR3 is TGTGCCAGTAGTCCTCCGCTAGCCGAATACGAGCAGTACTTC. It translates to CASSPPLAEYEQYF.

The V and J genes are TRBV28 and TRBJ2-1; no clear D gene. From germline, CDR1 is MDHEN and CDR2 SYDVKM. Trimming took off 10 bases at V and 5 bases at J, with 9 bases between the two ends. The length of the CDR3 is 11 residues. CDR3 sequence: CATRNHNEQFF. The CDR3 coding sequence is TGTGCCACCCGGAACCACAATGAGCAGTTCTTC.

Comments on this clone: The same CDR3 arises from other DNA sequences in this sample as well. The V and J genes are TRBV28 and TRBJ1-2, with a possible D match to TRBD1 (5 bases). Germline loops: CDR1 MDHEN, CDR2 SYDVKM. This CDR3 spans 12 amino acids. V lost 5 bases and J 4 bases, leaving 8 bases between the germline ends. CDR3 sequence: CASSGGGYGYTF. In nucleotides, the CDR3 is TGTGCCAGCAGTGGGGGGGGCTATGGCTACACCTTC.

This clone was seen a few times. CDR3 loop: CASSPNADGELFF. Written as DNA, the CDR3 is TGCGCCAGCAGCCCTAATGCAGACGGGGAGCTGTTTTTT. This chain connects TRBV5-1 to TRBJ2-2; D unclear. V was clipped by 4 bases and J by 7 bases, with 11 bases between them. The CDR3 extends over 13 amino acids. Germline CDR1 reads SGHRS; CDR2 reads YFSETQ.

This chain connects TRBV29-1 to TRBJ1-3; 8 nucleotides agree with TRBD1. V lost 2 bases and J lost 4; bases outside the gene matches: 4. CDR1 and CDR2 (germline): SQVTM, ANQGSEA. The CDR3 totals 14 residues. This CDR3 is CSVEPRDRGNTIYF. CDR3 coding DNA: TGCAGCGTTGAACCCCGGGACAGGGGAAACACCATATATTTT.

The chain combines TRBV19 with TRBJ1-1, with D perhaps matching TRBD1 (6 bases). The V end lost 7 bases, the J end lost 6 bases, and 24 bases lay between the germline ends. The CDR3 sequence is 16 residues long. Germline V gene lookup returns CDR1 LNHDA and CDR2 SQIVND (reference sequence). The DNA for the CDR3 is TGTGCCAGTACCCCCGATTGGCGGGGGGCGTCGCCTGAAGCTTTCTTT. It specifies CASTPDWRGASPEAFF.

The CDR3 reads CASSTPGRSYNEQFF. The CDR3 DNA reads TGTGCCAGTAGTACGCCCGGGCGTTCCTACAATGAGCAGTTCTTC. The chain links TRBV19 to TRBJ2-1; no definite D call. With 4 bases removed from V and 1 base from J, the gap between germline ends came to 11 bases. CDR3 length equals 15 residues. Per germline, CDR1 LNHDA and CDR2 SQIVND (reference sequence). The variable domain in full, completed from reference TRBV19 and TRBJ2-1, reads DGGITQSPKYLFRKEGQNVTLSCEQNLNHDAMYWYRQDPGQGLRLIYYSQIVNDFQKGDIAEGYSVSREKKESFPLTVTSAQKNPTAFYLCASSTPGRSYNEQFFGPGTRLTVL.

The rearrangement links TRBV10-3 to TRBJ2-1; 14 bases are shared with TRBD2. Unmatched junction bases numbered 5, after V lost 6 bases and J lost 7 bases. Germline V gene data show CDR1 as ENHRY and CDR2 as SYGVKD. CDR3 size: 15 residues. The CDR3: CAISLGLAGGNEQFF. The CDR3 DNA is TGTGCCATCAGCCTAGGACTAGCGGGAGGTAATGAGCAGTTCTTC.

V and J are TRBV19 and TRBJ1-5, with D unresolved. The CDR3 loop spans 15 amino acids. With 1 base removed from V and 1 base from J, the gap between germline ends came to 8 bases. CDR1 is LNHDA, CDR2 SQIVND, per germline (reference sequence). CDR3 sequence (DNA): TGTGCCAGTAGTATAGTCCAGGAGAGCAATCAGCCCCAGCATTTT. Translating gives CASSIVQESNQPQHF.

This chain uses TRBV7-9 with TRBJ2-5; D unclear. This CDR3 is built from 16 residues. Germline V gene data show CDR1 as SEHNR and CDR2 as FQNEAQ (reference sequence). The V end lost 1 base, the J end lost 1 base, and 13 bases lay between the germline ends. The CDR3, as DNA: TGTGCCAGCAGCTTAGGGCCTCGAAGATTCCAAGAGACCCAGTACTTC. This translates into CASSLGPRRFQETQYF.

This clone was observed a few times. The chain combines TRBV11-1 with TRBJ2-2; 7 bases fit TRBD1. J gave up 2 bases and V 1 base, and 4 bases lay outside the gene matches. The CDR3 runs to 16 residues. From germline, CDR1 is SGHAT and CDR2 FQDESV (reference sequence). This CDR3 is CASSLGQGLNTGELFF. The CDR3, as DNA: TGTGCCAGCAGCTTAGGACAGGGCCTCAACACCGGGGAGCTGTTTTTT.

The J gene is TRBJ2-1, the V gene TRBV5-4, with TRBD2 matching 10 bases. Germline CDR1 SGHNT, CDR2 YYREEE (reference sequence). The CDR3 runs 15 residues. After removal of 2 bases from V and 4 bases from J, the junction contained 3 bases not matched to a gene. The DNA of the CDR3 is TGTGCCAGCAGCTTTAAACTAGCGGGATACAATGAGCAGTTCTTC. Translation: CASSFKLAGYNEQFF.

V gene TRBV29-1 combines with J gene TRBJ1-1; 8 bases match TRBD1. CDR3 length: 14 amino acids. The V and J ends lost 4 bases and 4 bases, in that order; junction bases with no gene match: 8. The V gene's germline CDR1 is SQVTM and CDR2 ANQGSEA. CDR3 bases: TGCAGCGTTGGTACAGGGGGTTTAGTCACTGAAGCTTTCTTT. Translating gives CSVGTGGLVTEAFF.

The chain recombines TRBV4-1 with TRBJ2-2; D possibly corresponds to TRBD2 (5 bases). Between the trimmed V and J ends, which lost 1 base and 2 bases, there was a span of 14 bases. CDR1 and CDR2 (germline): MGHRA, YSYEKL. This CDR3 is 17 amino acids long. CDR3 DNA: TGCGCCAGCAGCCAAGTGTCTAGCAGAATAAACACCGGGGAGCTGTTTTTT. Translating gives CASSQVSSRINTGELFF.

The rearrangement joins TRBV11-1 to TRBJ1-1; 7 bases map to TRBD1. V lost 5 bases and J lost 4; bases outside the gene matches: 7. CDR1 and CDR2 from the germline V gene are SGHAT and FQDESV (reference sequence). There are 14 residues in the CDR3. The CDR3 spells CASSGRQGGTEAFF. The CDR3 DNA follows: TGTGCCAGCAGCGGTAGACAGGGAGGCACTGAAGCTTTCTTT.

The rearrangement uses TRBV6-1 and TRBJ2-1, with D maybe TRBD2 (6 bases). This CDR3 comprises 15 residues. The germline gives CDR1 MNHNS, CDR2 SASEGT. V dropped 6 bases and J dropped 0 bases, with 12 bases sitting between them. CDR3 coding DNA: TGTGCCAGCAGACCAGCGGGTAGCTCCTACAATGAGCAGTTCTTC. Protein: CASRPAGSSYNEQFF.

V and J are TRBV18 and TRBJ1-1, with 11 bases identical to TRBD1. J was trimmed by 0 bases and V by 3 bases; bases with no gene match: 9. CDR3 size: 18 residues. Looked up from germline, CDR1 is KGHSH and CDR2 is LQKENI. For the CDR3, the DNA is TGTGCCAGCTCACCTAGAGGACAGGGGGCGTTAGTGAACACTGAAGCTTTCTTT. Residues: CASSPRGQGALVNTEAFF.

The rearrangement joins TRBV4-1 to TRBJ2-1, with 7 positions matching TRBD2. J lost 3 bases, V lost 3 bases, and 5 bases had no gene match. The length of the CDR3 is 15 residues. Germline V CDR1 and CDR2: MGHRA, YSYEKL. DNA for the CDR3: TGCGCCAGCAGCCATTTAGCGGGCATCTACAATGAGCAGTTCTTC. It codes for CASSHLAGIYNEQFF.

J is TRBJ2-6 and V is TRBV11-2; D gene ambiguous. In germline, CDR1 is SGHAT, CDR2 FQNNGV. Trimming removed 0 bases at V and 0 bases at J, with 6 bases between. This CDR3 has 16 amino acids. CDR3 bases: TGTGCCAGCAGCTTAGAAGGTGCCTCTGGGGCCAACGTCCTGACTTTC. As protein: CASSLEGASGANVLTF.

V usage is TRBV12-2 and J usage is TRBJ2-7. TRBV12-2 is a listed pseudogene. CDR3 length equals 15 residues. CDR3 nucleotide sequence: TGTGCAAGTCACTCGGGACCAGAAATCTCCTACGAGCAGTACTTC. It yields the protein CASHSGPEISYEQYF.

The chain joins TRBV9 to TRBJ2-1; D ambiguous. Germline CDR1 is SGDLS and CDR2 is YYNGEE. Between the trimmed V and J ends, which lost 2 bases and 9 bases, there was a span of 12 bases. The CDR3 is 13 amino acids. CDR3 residues: CASSVGSPREQFF. In DNA, the CDR3 is TGTGCCAGCAGCGTCGGCTCCCCTCGTGAGCAGTTCTTC.

Concerning this clone itself: Other DNA sequences within the sample encode an identical CDR3. The V gene is TRBV2, the J gene TRBJ1-5; D is ambiguous. CDR3 size: 14 residues. The V gene's germline CDR1 is SNHLY and CDR2 FYNNEI. V was cut by 2 bases and J by 0 bases, with 5 bases left in between. The CDR3 is CASSETYSNQPQHF. CDR3 sequence (DNA): TGTGCCAGCAGTGAAACATATAGCAATCAGCCCCAGCATTTT.